The 18 T cell receptor beta chains in this list originate from one sample, sequenced in a study of molecular identifiers for immune sequencing clone quantification. Using its own MiXCR run on the PCR reads, TCRdb lists one record per CDR3 protein. The table has tens of thousands of distinct CDR3 sequences, 15% to 20% seen once. Sequenced sample: naive CD8+ T cells from blood, with Jurkat cell RNA spiked in. Described subset: FACS-sorted CD8+CD4-CCR7+CD45RA+ naive T cells. The receptors come from a human donor in good health. Some libraries in this study had Jurkat cell RNA spiked in.

This clonotype was seen at least ten times. The chain joins TRBV28 to TRBJ1-1; 7 bases agree with TRBD1. The CDR3 is 15 amino acids. Germline CDR1 reads MDHEN; CDR2 reads SYDVKM. V lost 6 bases to trimming and J lost 1 base; unmatched junction nucleotides: 8. CDR3 bases: TGTGCCAGCAGGGACCACAGGGGCCCGAACACTGAAGCTTTCTTT. Translated, it gives CASRDHRGPNTEAFF.

This clonotype was seen ten or more times. This chain uses TRBV19 with TRBJ2-7; 8 positions agree with TRBD2. The CDR3 covers 15 residues. V was clipped by 5 bases and J by 6 bases; unmatched bases: 12. Germline assignment: CDR1 LNHDA and CDR2 SQIVND (reference sequence). The CDR3 loop is CASSPGTRAPSEQYF. The DNA for the CDR3 is TGTGCCAGTAGTCCCGGGACTAGGGCCCCATCCGAGCAGTACTTC.

This clonotype has at least ten counts. This chain links TRBV7-9 with TRBJ2-3, with TRBD2 matching 8 bases. The CDR3 contains 16 residues. V dropped 6 bases and J dropped 3; count of bases not matched to a gene: 11. Germline assignment: CDR1 SEHNR and CDR2 FQNEAQ (reference sequence). CDR3 DNA: TGTGCCAGCAGTCAACGTCTGCGGGAGGCTACAGATACGCAGTATTTT. Protein sequence: CASSQRLREATDTQYF. Looking up the rest from reference TRBV7-9 and TRBJ2-3 gives the full variable domain: DTGVSQNPRHKITKRGQNVTFRCDPISEHNRLYWYRQTLGQGPEFLTYFQNEAQLEKSRLLSDRFSAERPKGSFSTLEIQRTEQGDSAMYLCASSQRLREATDTQYFGPGTRLTVL.

This clonotype was picked up many times. Without the conserved terminal phenylalanine or tryptophan, this CDR3 likely stems from a read error. The rearrangement links TRBV2 to TRBJ2-3; 13 bases line up with TRBD2. The CDR3 is 19 amino acids. Germline assignment: CDR1 SNHLY and CDR2 FYNNEI. Trimming at V came to 7 bases and at J to 1 base, leaving 14 bases not matched to a gene. CDR3 sequence (DNA): TGTGCCAGCACTATGGAACTAGCGGGGGGGCCTTGGGGCACAGATACGCAGTATCTT. It encodes CASTMELAGGPWGTDTQYL.

This clonotype has ten or more counts. The chain recombines TRBV14 with TRBJ2-7, with unresolved D. V was pared by 0 bases and J by 3 bases, with 3 bases between. The germline V gene has CDR1 SGHDN and CDR2 FVKESK. CDR3 size: 12 residues. The CDR3 sequence: CASSQELYEQYF. CDR3 coding DNA: TGTGCCAGCAGCCAAGAACTCTACGAGCAGTACTTC.

The table lists this clonotype with many counts. V gene TRBV4-3 combines with J gene TRBJ1-2; TRBD1 is a possible D gene (5 bases). The CDR3 runs 17 residues. The germline gives CDR1 LGHNA, CDR2 YSLEER. The V gene lost 0 bases and the J gene lost 2 bases, with 16 bases spanning the gap. CDR3 residues: CASSQDVTGSGNYGYTF. The CDR3 nucleotides read TGCGCCAGCAGCCAAGATGTGACGGGTTCAGGGAACTATGGCTACACCTTC.

Only a few counts were recorded for this clonotype. This clone may be a read error of a much larger clone one base away. V and J are TRBV5-6 and TRBJ1-5, with D unclear. Germline V gives CDR1 SGHDT, CDR2 YYEEEE. This CDR3 is 15 amino acids long. The CDR3: CAGSLARVGPEPQHF. CDR3 in DNA: TGTGCCGGCAGCTTGGCGAGGGTCGGACCGGAGCCCCAGCATTTT.

On this clonotype: The junction and the germline gene differ at one end; a read error may be behind it. The chain uses TRBV23-1 and TRBJ1-5; D ambiguous. Being an ORF, TRBV23-1 has a function that is uncertain. CDR3 size: 17 residues. CDR3 coding DNA: TGCGCCACCAGTCAATCGAGGACTGAGCATAGCAATCAGCCCCAGCATTTT. Protein: CATSQSRTEHSNQPQHF.

Many counts were recorded for this clonotype. The rearrangement links TRBV4-2 to TRBJ2-7; tentatively, D is TRBD2 (6 bases). The CDR3 is made up of 14 amino acids. V was clipped by 1 base and J by 9 bases, with 16 bases between them. Looked up from germline, CDR1 is LGHNA and CDR2 is YNFKEQ. CDR3 amino acids: CASSQVDSGFGQYF. CDR3 in DNA: TGTGCCAGCAGCCAAGTCGACAGCGGGTTCGGGCAGTACTTC.

This clonotype has ten or more counts. The CDR3 here is CASSQDVSRTAYNEQFF. CDR3 in DNA: TGCGCCAGCAGCCAAGATGTATCACGGACGGCCTACAATGAGCAGTTCTTC. V is TRBV4-3 and J is TRBJ2-1; no reliable D call. The CDR3 contains 17 residues. V lost 0 bases, J lost 2 bases, and 14 bases lay in between. Germline assignment: CDR1 LGHNA and CDR2 YSLEER.

Comments on this clonotype: This sequence may be a read error, since a much larger clone differs from it by one base. No conserved phenylalanine or tryptophan is present at the end of the CDR3, so a read error is the likely explanation. This chain joins TRBV7-7 and TRBJ2-2; D might be TRBD1 (6 bases). Between the trimmed V and J ends, which lost 3 bases and 3 bases, there was a span of 11 bases. The germline V gene encodes CDR1 SSHAT and CDR2 FNYEAQ (reference sequence). The CDR3 has 15 residues. The CDR3 region is CASSFGTTDTGELFL. CDR3 nucleotide sequence: TGTGCCAGCAGCTTCGGGACAACTGACACCGGGGAGCTGTTTCTT.

CDR3 DNA sequence: TGTGCCAGCAGTTTCAGCAGGGGCACAGATACGCAGTATTTT. Its translation is CASSFSRGTDTQYF. This rearrangement joins TRBV12-3 or TRBV12-4 to TRBJ2-3; weak D call: TRBD1 (5 bases). The length of the CDR3 is 14 residues. V was pared by 3 bases and J by 1 base, with 8 bases between.

This clonotype has ten or more counts. The V gene is TRBV6-2 or TRBV6-3, the J gene TRBJ2-3; D is tentatively TRBD1 or TRBD2 (5 bases each). CDR3 length equals 18 residues. The germline V gene encodes CDR1 MNHEY and CDR2 SVGEGT. V lost 2 bases and J 3 bases, leaving 21 bases between the germline ends. The CDR3, as DNA: TGTGCCAGCAGTTACAATCGAGGGGCGGACCTGATAACAGATACGCAGTATTTT. Encoded protein: CASSYNRGADLITDTQYF.

Details on this clonotype: This could be a read error, since a much larger clone is one nucleotide away. The rearrangement uses TRBV4-3 and TRBJ2-1; maybe TRBD1 (5 bases). This CDR3 has 14 amino acids. Germline CDR1 and CDR2: LGHNA and YSLEER. The V end lost 3 bases, the J end lost 12 bases, and 18 bases lay between the germline ends. This CDR3 reads CASSQGQGFYGQFF. CDR3 bases: TGCGCCAGCAGCCAGGGGCAGGGTTTTTATGGGCAGTTCTTC.

This clonotype has at least ten counts. The J gene is TRBJ2-3, the V gene TRBV5-5; 9 bases are a match to TRBD1. This CDR3 comprises 13 residues. Germline V gives CDR1 SGHKS, CDR2 YYEKEE (reference sequence). Losses at the gene ends were 4 bases for V and 3 bases for J; bases not matched to a gene: 0. CDR3 loop: CASSGQGTDTQYF. The DNA of the CDR3 is TGTGCCAGCAGCGGACAGGGGACAGATACGCAGTATTTT.

A word on this clonotype: This likely comes from a read error, as the CDR3 has no conserved phenylalanine or tryptophan at its end. Because the CDR3's place on the DNA is in doubt, the DNA is left out and the CDR3 is given as listed by TCRdb. CDR3 region: CASSQEATGGRYNEQSS. The chain carries TRBV4-1 and TRBJ2-1; TRBD1 is the table's D call and was not checked against the DNA. CDR1 MGHRA and CDR2 YSYEKL come from the germline V gene. The CDR3 comprises 17 residues, both ends counted.

This clonotype was observed at least ten times. The chain has TRBV19 and TRBJ2-3; the match to TRBD2 covers 7 bases. With 5 bases clipped from V and 2 bases from J, the junction kept 4 bases outside the gene matches. The CDR3 consists of 14 residues. Per the germline V gene, CDR1 is LNHDA and CDR2 is SQIVND (reference sequence). The CDR3 sequence is CASSWGGTTDTQYF. In nucleotides, the CDR3 is TGTGCCAGTAGTTGGGGGGGGACCACAGATACGCAGTATTTT.

This clonotype appeared a few times. A single base separates this from a much larger clone, so it may be a read error. This chain links TRBV19 with TRBJ2-7; D is tentatively TRBD1 or TRBD2 (7 bases each). Germline V CDR1 and CDR2: LNHDA, SQIVND (reference sequence). The CDR3 extends over 17 amino acids. V lost 3 bases, J lost 0 bases, and 18 bases lay in between. The CDR3 DNA sequence: TGTGCCAGTAGTATCTGGGCAGGGGGGGGAAGCTCCTACGAGCAGTACTTC. Encoded protein: CASSIWAGGGSSYEQYF. The full variable domain, in which reference TRBV19 and TRBJ2-7 provide the parts outside the CDR3, is DGGITQSPKYLFRKEGQNVTLSCEQNLNHDAMYWYRQDPGQGLRLIYYSQIVNDFQKGDIAEGYSVSREKKESFPLTVTSAQKNPTAFYLCASSIWAGGGSSYEQYFGPGTRLTVT.